Each of the 7 T cell receptor beta chains below was sequenced from the same sample in a study of blood T cell repertoires in COVID-19. The assay was immunoSEQ multiplex PCR, and TCRdb's table has in-frame clones only and misses some. The table records almost 70,000 clones, around 79% of them present only once. The material sequenced was peripheral blood. These receptors all come from a man in his fifties or sixties with acute or convalescent COVID-19.

The V call is TRBV24-1, the J call TRBJ2-7, with 7 bases matching TRBD1. CDR3 size: 15 residues. From germline, CDR1 is KGHDR and CDR2 SFDVKD. V was pared by 3 bases and J by 1 base, with 5 bases of the junction left unmatched. The CDR3 bases are TGTGCCACCAGTGATCCGGGACAGTCTTCCTACGAGCAGTACTTC. This codes for CATSDPGQSSYEQYF.

This sequence joins TRBV2 and TRBJ1-1; 9 nucleotides line up with TRBD1. Germline V gene data show CDR1 as SNHLY and CDR2 as FYNNEI. Trimming took 6 bases from V and 0 from J; bases not matched to a gene: 5. The CDR3 sequence is 15 residues long. The CDR3 DNA reads as TGTGCCAGCAGCGCACAGGGGGCGATGAACACTGAAGCTTTCTTT. Translating it yields CASSAQGAMNTEAFF.

This clone was seen just once. Here the CDR3 reads CASSIRRARSGNEKLFF. CDR3 nucleotide sequence: TGTGCCAGTAGTATCAGGAGGGCGCGGTCGGGCAATGAAAAACTGTTTTTT. J is TRBJ1-4 and V is TRBV19; no firm D call. The CDR3 is 17 residues long. The V end was cut by 3 bases, the J end by 5 bases, with 19 bases between. Germline V CDR1 and CDR2: LNHDA, SQIVND (reference sequence).

The chain employs TRBV5-4 and TRBJ1-4, with D possibly matching TRBD1 (5 bases). The CDR3 consists of 15 residues. The ends were cut back, 4 bases at V and 5 bases at J, with 15 bases in the middle. In germline, CDR1 is SGHNT, CDR2 YYREEE (reference sequence). The CDR3 region has the DNA TGTGCCAGCAGCGGGGGAGGGCTAAAGAATGAAAAACTGTTTTTT. This encodes CASSGGGLKNEKLFF.

This chain links TRBV29-1 with TRBJ1-2; D is possibly TRBD1 (6 bases). Germline V CDR1 and CDR2: SQVTM, ANQGSEA. V gave up 6 bases and J gave up 2 bases, with 16 bases separating them. The CDR3 is made up of 14 amino acids. Here the CDR3 DNA reads TGCAGCGTCTCAGGGGCTACAACAAACTATGGCTACACCTTC. This codes for CSVSGATTNYGYTF.

This clone was counted a few times. The J gene is TRBJ2-2, the V gene TRBV24-1, with 12 bases identical to TRBD2. The ends lost 4 bases at V and 4 bases at J; junction bases unmatched: 6. Looked up from germline, CDR1 is KGHDR and CDR2 is SFDVKD. This CDR3 region has 17 residues. CDR3 protein: CATSDGSTSGGTGELFF. The CDR3 DNA reads as TGTGCCACCAGTGACGGATCGACTAGCGGGGGCACCGGGGAGCTGTTTTTT.

The rearrangement joins TRBV7-2 to TRBJ2-1; 7 nucleotides align to TRBD2. The CDR3 loop spans 14 amino acids. Germline V gene sequence: CDR1 SGHTA, CDR2 FQGNSA. The V gene end was trimmed by 2 bases and the J gene end by 4 bases; junction bases not matched to a gene: 2. CDR3: CASSLNGGYNEQFF. The CDR3 nucleotides are TGTGCCAGCAGCTTAAACGGGGGGTACAATGAGCAGTTCTTC. The whole variable domain, filled in from reference TRBV7-2 and TRBJ2-1, reads GAGVSQSPSNKVTEKGKDVELRCDPISGHTALYWYRQSLGQGLEFLIYFQGNSAPDKSGLPSDRFSAERTGGSVSTLTIQRTQQEDSAVYLCASSLNGGYNEQFFGPGTRLTVL.